This TCR beta chain was recovered during a study of CD8 T cells in Susac syndrome. An input of about 0.45 to 1 ug of RNA was subjected to reverse transcription using random hexamers. A single record per CDR3 protein comes from TCRdb applying MiXCR to the immunoSEQ multiplex PCR reads. The sample includes around 130,000 distinct CDR3 sequences, approximately 90% of them seen just once. Between the trimmed V and J ends, which lost 2 bases and 5 bases, there was a span of 9 bases. Germline-derived CDR1 and CDR2 are GTSNPN and SVGIG (reference sequence). This CDR3 has 12 residues. Negative isolation was used for CD8+ and CD4+ T cells, and FACS enrichment was applied to TEMRA cells.

This TCR was recovered from a human donor with multiple sclerosis. This chain links TRBV30 with TRBJ2-5, with D hard to call. Source material: CD8+ T cells from PBMCs. Here the CDR3 reads CAWSHTGETQYF. The CDR3 DNA reads TGTGCCTGGAGTCATACCGGGGAGACCCAGTACTTC.